This T cell receptor (beta chain) was profiled in a study of blood T cell repertoires in COVID-19. This table comes from immunoSEQ multiplex PCR, and its TCRdb copy is limited to in-frame clones, with some not included. Counted here are roughly 260,000 clones, approximately 86% occurring once; the ten biggest clones make up around 2.2%. CDR1 SGDLS and CDR2 YYNGEE come from the germline V gene. Trimming removed 4 bases from V and 3 bases from J, with 17 bases in between. This CDR3 comprises 16 residues. In its sample, this clone was seen a few times. Material: peripheral blood. The V gene is TRBV9, the J gene TRBJ1-3; D is unclear. The sequence was collected from a woman between 50 and 59 years old who had recovered from COVID-19. In nucleotides, the CDR3 is TGTGCCAGCAGCCTCTCGGGTGGTGTGTTTGGAAACACCATATATTTT. As protein: CASSLSGGVFGNTIYF.